This TCR beta chain was retrieved from a study of T cell changes during pregnancy in multiple sclerosis. The CDR3 consists of 14 residues. Unmatched junction bases numbered 7, after V lost 3 bases and J lost 7 bases. CDR1 and CDR2 (germline): SGHKS, YYEKEE (reference sequence). Some clones are missing from TCRdb's copy, which holds only in-frame ones; the method was immunoSEQ multiplex PCR. The sample lists roughly 50,000 clones; 85% to 95% were seen once. By its share, this clone is medium-sized. The TCR sequence derives from a female donor with multiple sclerosis, enrolled in a pregnancy study. The sample here was CD4+ T cells from peripheral blood mononuclear cells, taken in the third trimester of pregnancy. The chain uses TRBV5-5 and TRBJ1-5; 7 bases align to TRBD1. CDR3 region: CASSSSQGYQPQHF. CDR3 nucleotide sequence: TGTGCCAGCAGCTCCTCACAGGGGTACCAGCCCCAGCATTTT.